The source of this T cell receptor (beta chain) is a study of cytomegalovirus exposure and HLA in healthy donors. Overall study context: It was reported in a later analysis that the same platform had been used for the approximately 110 validation repertoires as for the 666 first-cohort repertoires.

Deletions cut 3 bases from V and 6 bases from J, with 20 bases between. Germline V lookup: CDR1 MDHEN, CDR2 SYDVKM. The CDR3 length is 16 residues. Sequenced by immunoSEQ multiplex PCR; TCRdb stores in-frame clones only, minus some. The data show over 60,000 clones, around 95% seen once. Whole-study findings and limits: Cytomegalovirus association was listed for approximately 150 TCR beta chains. CMV antigen specificity was confirmed in vitro for three CMV-associated chains.

Comments on this clone: Its target is unknown.

Sequencing was done on a sample of PBMCs. This TCR came from a man aged 18 to 35 in good health and CMV-seronegative. The gene calls are TRBV28 and TRBJ1-2, with D tentatively TRBD1 (6 bases). The CDR3 nucleotides read TGTGCCAGCAGTTTGTCCTCCGGGGGGCGTGTGGATGGCTACACCTTC. Translation gives CASSLSSGGRVDGYTF.